Shown below are 29 T cell receptor beta chains from a single sample sequenced in a study of T-cell reconstitution after alpha-beta-depleted transplantation in children. It was with unique molecular identifiers that the TCRbeta library was prepared. Using its own MiXCR run on the PCR reads, TCRdb lists one record per CDR3 protein. This sample carries some 500,000 distinct CDR3 sequences, about 18% of them seen once, and the ten largest clones take around 3.3%. The specimen was PBMCs from the stem cell graft donor, collected from the stem cell graft. The origin of the receptors is a human donor who donated a stem cell graft to a child with acute lymphoblastic leukemia.

This clonotype has only a few counts. The rearrangement links TRBV7-9 to TRBJ2-2; tentatively, D is TRBD2 (5 bases). Per the germline V gene, CDR1 is SEHNR and CDR2 is FQNEAQ (reference sequence). The CDR3 runs 16 residues. The V and J ends lost 5 bases and 0 bases respectively, with 13 bases between them. CDR3 loop: CASSDFGLANTGELFF. CDR3 bases: TGTGCCAGCAGCGACTTCGGACTCGCGAACACCGGGGAGCTGTTTTTT. The entire variable domain, with the rest obtained from reference TRBV7-9 and TRBJ2-2, is as follows: DTGVSQNPRHKITKRGQNVTFRCDPISEHNRLYWYRQTLGQGPEFLTYFQNEAQLEKSRLLSDRFSAERPKGSFSTLEIQRTEQGDSAMYLCASSDFGLANTGELFFGEGSRLTVL.

The J gene is TRBJ1-5, the V gene TRBV7-9, with 10 bases lining up with TRBD1. CDR3 length equals 15 residues. Germline-derived CDR1 and CDR2 are SEHNR and FQNEAQ (reference sequence). V was pared by 5 bases and J by 6 bases, with 7 bases of the junction left unmatched. CDR3 bases: TGTGCCAGCAGCGTAGAGGACAGGGGGAGTCAGCCCCAGCATTTT. Protein sequence: CASSVEDRGSQPQHF.

The chain has TRBV12-3 or TRBV12-4 and TRBJ2-3; 9 bases are shared with TRBD1. This CDR3 has 18 residues. Trimming cost V 5 bases and J 0 bases; bases outside gene matches: 12. The DNA for the CDR3 is TGTGCCAGCAGTACGCTACAACAGGGGGCGGGGAGCACAGATACGCAGTATTTT. This encodes CASSTLQQGAGSTDTQYF.

This clonotype was seen more than once but under ten times. The chain combines TRBV4-2 with TRBJ2-6; D is unresolved. Germline loops: CDR1 LGHNA, CDR2 YNFKEQ. V was clipped by 3 bases and J by 0 bases, with 6 bases between them. This CDR3 region has 15 residues. The DNA for the CDR3 is TGTGCCAGCAGCCAGGTCGACTCTGGGGCCAACGTCCTGACTTTC. Translating gives CASSQVDSGANVLTF.

The rearrangement uses TRBV5-1 and TRBJ2-7, with D perhaps given as TRBD1 or TRBD2 (7 bases each). CDR3 length: 15 amino acids. Deletions cut 4 bases from V and 4 bases from J, with 18 bases between. The V gene's germline CDR1 is SGHRS and CDR2 YFSETQ. CDR3 nucleotides: TGCGCCAGCAGCATACTAAGGGAGGGGGCGTACGAGCAGTACTTC. Translation gives CASSILREGAYEQYF. Full variable domain (rest looked up from reference TRBV5-1 and TRBJ2-7): KAGVTQTPRYLIKTRGQQVTLSCSPISGHRSVSWYQQTPGQGLQFLFEYFSETQRNKGNFPGRFSGRQFSNSRSEMNVSTLELGDSALYLCASSILREGAYEQYFGPGTRLTVT.

This clonotype was counted only a few times. The rearrangement joins TRBV9 to TRBJ2-5, with D possibly TRBD2 on 6 matching bases. V lost 0 bases to trimming and J lost 4 bases, with 13 bases between them. The CDR3 is 15 residues long. Germline CDR1 and CDR2: SGDLS and YYNGEE. DNA for the CDR3: TGTGCCAGCAGCGTAGGGGGAGGCCTCGGAGAGACCCAGTACTTC. Translating gives CASSVGGGLGETQYF.

The table lists this clonotype with a count of one. V usage is TRBV13 and J usage is TRBJ1-3; 9 bases map to TRBD1. The trim removed 5 bases at V and 0 bases at J, leaving 23 bases unmatched. The CDR3 extends over 22 amino acids. The germline gives CDR1 PRHDT, CDR2 FYEKMQ (reference sequence). The CDR3 nucleotides are TGTGCCAGCAGCCTTATTCAGCTATTTGTTACAGGGGGCCGGAGCTCTGGAAACACCATATATTTT. Its translation is CASSLIQLFVTGGRSSGNTIYF.

In this sample, this clonotype turned up a few times. V and J are TRBV12-3 or TRBV12-4 and TRBJ2-5, with 9 bases identical to TRBD2. The CDR3 runs to 17 residues. V lost 5 bases, J lost 2 bases, and 12 bases stayed unmatched. This CDR3 is CASSLFPGLAIQETQYF. In DNA form, the CDR3 reads TGTGCCAGCAGTCTATTCCCGGGACTAGCAATTCAAGAGACCCAGTACTTC.

V and J are TRBV5-1 and TRBJ1-3; 8 bases line up with TRBD1. In germline, CDR1 is SGHRS, CDR2 YFSETQ. This CDR3 comprises 14 residues. V shed 4 bases, J shed 4 bases, and the junction held 4 bases outside the gene matches. CDR3 sequence reads: CASSPTGDGNTIYF. In DNA, the CDR3 is TGCGCCAGCAGCCCGACAGGGGACGGAAACACCATATATTTT.

This chain joins TRBV6-1 and TRBJ2-7, with D tentatively TRBD2 (6 bases). Germline V lookup: CDR1 MNHNS, CDR2 SASEGT. This CDR3 is 15 amino acids long. V was clipped by 1 base and J by 6 bases, with 16 bases between them. The CDR3 DNA sequence: TGTGCCAGCAGTGAAGGGTCGGGAGAACGGGTCGAGCAGTACTTC. Its translation is CASSEGSGERVEQYF.

This clonotype was recorded a few times. The chain couples TRBV20-1 to TRBJ2-7, with 10 bases that match TRBD2. CDR3 length equals 14 residues. From germline, CDR1 is DFQATT and CDR2 SNEGSKA (reference sequence). The junction had 5 bases not matched to a gene; V was cut back by 2 bases and J by 4 bases. CDR3 nucleotide sequence: TGCAGTGCTAGATCGACTAGCGGGCGGTACGAGCAGTACTTC. This gives the protein CSARSTSGRYEQYF.

This clonotype was seen many times. This rearrangement joins TRBV5-1 to TRBJ2-5; TRBD2 might be the D (6 bases). Germline lookup yields CDR1 SGHRS and CDR2 YFSETQ. The CDR3 covers 14 residues. V lost 3 bases, J lost 4 bases, and 13 bases lay in between. CDR3 DNA sequence: TGCGCCAGCAGCTCGACTAGTCCCGCAGAGACCCAGTACTTC. Translating it yields CASSSTSPAETQYF.

V usage is TRBV27 and J usage is TRBJ1-2, with D perhaps matching TRBD1 (6 bases). CDR1 and CDR2 (germline): MNHEY, SMNVEV (reference sequence). The CDR3 totals 14 residues. Trimming pared 10 bases from V and 3 bases from J, leaving 18 bases between. CDR3 bases: TGTGCCACCCGTCAAGCAGGGGATTACTATGGCTACACCTTC. Encoded protein: CATRQAGDYYGYTF.

V is TRBV6-5 and J is TRBJ2-7; 10 positions match TRBD2. CDR3 size: 14 residues. In germline, CDR1 is MNHEY, CDR2 SVGAGI. V shed 0 bases, J shed 5 bases, and the junction held 1 base outside the gene matches. CDR3 sequence reads: CASSYSGTSDEQYF. CDR3 DNA: TGTGCCAGCAGTTACTCCGGGACTAGCGACGAGCAGTACTTC.

The CDR3 DNA reads as TGTGCCAGCAGTTTGGGGACTAGCGGGAGGCCCTACTTC. Its translation: CASSLGTSGRPYF. The chain is built from TRBV12-3 or TRBV12-4 and TRBJ2-7, with 15 bases lining up with TRBD2. The CDR3 loop spans 13 amino acids. The trim removed 3 bases at V and 13 bases at J, leaving 4 bases unmatched.

V and J are TRBV5-6 and TRBJ1-4; D remains ambiguous. CDR1 is SGHDT and CDR2 is YYEEEE in the germline V gene. V lost 4 bases and J lost 10, with 20 bases in between. The CDR3 runs 15 residues. The CDR3 bases are TGTGCCAGCAGCCCGGAGGTTGAAGGGTTACGAAAACTGTTTTTT. Residues: CASSPEVEGLRKLFF.

The rearrangement links TRBV11-3 to TRBJ1-4; D might be TRBD1 (5 bases). The CDR3 loop spans 22 amino acids. Between the trimmed V and J ends, which lost 1 base and 1 base, there was a span of 28 bases. The germline V gene encodes CDR1 SGHNT and CDR2 YENEEA. CDR3 protein: CASSLGGFRQLDALGTNEKLFF. CDR3 sequence (DNA): TGTGCCAGCAGCTTAGGAGGTTTTAGACAGCTGGATGCCCTAGGAACTAATGAAAAACTGTTTTTT.

The V and J genes are TRBV20-1 and TRBJ2-6; 7 bases match TRBD1. The V segment lost 3 bases and the J segment 1 base; nucleotides outside the gene matches: 6. The V gene's germline CDR1 is DFQATT and CDR2 SNEGSKA (reference sequence). The CDR3 contains 16 residues. For the CDR3, the DNA is TGCAGTGCTAGCCCTAGGGGGCGTTCTGGGGCCAACGTCCTGACTTTC. The encoded protein is CSASPRGRSGANVLTF.

The genes are TRBV29-1 and TRBJ1-2; D call uncertain. CDR1 SQVTM and CDR2 ANQGSEA come from the germline V gene. This CDR3 region has 13 residues. V was shortened by 0 bases and J by 8 bases, with 13 bases between the two germline ends. CDR3 DNA sequence: TGCAGCGTTGAAGATCTGGACTTCCGGGGCTACACCTTC. Protein: CSVEDLDFRGYTF.

The rearrangement links TRBV7-9 to TRBJ2-1; D is tentatively TRBD1 or TRBD2 (5 bases each). Trimming shortened V by 5 bases and J by 7 bases, and 18 bases separated the two germline ends. The V gene's germline CDR1 is SEHNR and CDR2 FQNEAQ (reference sequence). This CDR3 is built from 15 residues. The CDR3 bases are TGTGCCAGCAGCCGTCCGCATTGGGGGTGGAATGAGCAGTTCTTC. The encoded protein is CASSRPHWGWNEQFF.

In this sample, this clonotype turned up a few times. The V gene is TRBV29-1, the J gene TRBJ2-1, with 7 bases lining up with TRBD2. The CDR3 has 13 amino acids. V was clipped by 2 bases and J by 5 bases; unmatched bases: 3. In germline, CDR1 is SQVTM, CDR2 ANQGSEA. DNA for the CDR3: TGCAGCGTTGAAACCGGGAGGAACAATGAGCAGTTCTTC. Translated, it gives CSVETGRNNEQFF.

This chain connects TRBV7-9 to TRBJ2-7; no reliable D call. The V end was cut by 4 bases, the J end by 6 bases, with 10 bases between. CDR1 and CDR2 (germline): SEHNR, FQNEAQ (reference sequence). The CDR3 extends over 12 amino acids. The DNA for the CDR3 is TGTGCCAGCAGCTACCCCCCAGGCGAGCAGTACTTC. This sequence encodes CASSYPPGEQYF.

In its sample, this clonotype was seen a few times. This rearrangement joins TRBV15 to TRBJ2-5; D gene unclear. The CDR3 consists of 15 residues. The germline V and J ends were trimmed by 0 bases and 1 base, with 9 bases remaining between them. Germline CDR1 is LNHNV and CDR2 is YYDKDF (reference sequence). CDR3 amino acids: CATSRDRAPQETQYF. The CDR3 DNA reads as TGTGCCACCAGCAGAGATAGGGCGCCCCAAGAGACCCAGTACTTC.

This clonotype appeared a few times. The CDR3 nucleotides read TGTGCCAGCAGTTTACCTACAGGGACGCAGTACTTC. This encodes CASSLPTGTQYF. The genes are TRBV12-3 or TRBV12-4 and TRBJ2-7; tentatively, D is TRBD1 (6 bases). This CDR3 has 12 amino acids. The V end was cut by 2 bases, the J end by 9 bases, with 11 bases between.

This clonotype was observed at least ten times. The chain has TRBV7-2 and TRBJ1-5; D unresolved. Looked up from germline, CDR1 is SGHTA and CDR2 is FQGNSA. Trimming removed 1 base at V and 9 bases at J, with 7 bases between. This CDR3 has 12 residues. CDR3 sequence: CASSLEAGPQHF. The CDR3 nucleotides are TGTGCCAGCAGCTTAGAGGCGGGGCCCCAGCATTTT.

V gene TRBV2 combines with J gene TRBJ2-5, with TRBD1 matching 7 bases. The V segment lost 7 bases and the J segment 5 bases; nucleotides outside the gene matches: 10. From germline, CDR1 is SNHLY and CDR2 FYNNEI. CDR3 length: 14 amino acids. CDR3 bases: TGTGCCAGCACCGGGACAGTCGGGCAGGAGACCCAGTACTTC. Translation: CASTGTVGQETQYF.

This clonotype was observed a few times. The chain has TRBV5-1 and TRBJ2-3; D is unresolved. This CDR3 has 14 amino acids. Trimming took off 4 bases at V and 2 bases at J, with 11 bases between the two ends. Germline V gene lookup returns CDR1 SGHRS and CDR2 YFSETQ. CDR3 coding DNA: TGCGCCAGCAGCACCCAGTCCCTCACAGATACGCAGTATTTT. The encoded protein is CASSTQSLTDTQYF.

The chain combines TRBV20-1 with TRBJ2-3; 10 nucleotides line up with TRBD2. Per the germline V gene, CDR1 is DFQATT and CDR2 is SNEGSKA (reference sequence). V gave up 6 bases and J gave up 1 base; unmatched junction bases: 7. The CDR3 has 15 amino acids. CDR3 bases: TGCAGTGCGGTATCGAGCGGGAGGGGCACAGATACGCAGTATTTT. Residues: CSAVSSGRGTDTQYF.

The genes are TRBV24-1 and TRBJ2-2; TRBD2 is a possible D gene (5 bases). The CDR3 is made up of 15 amino acids. The germline V and J ends were trimmed by 3 bases and 0 bases, with 7 bases remaining between them. Germline lookup yields CDR1 KGHDR and CDR2 SFDVKD. The CDR3 spells CATSDAGPNTGELFF. In nucleotides, the CDR3 is TGTGCCACCAGTGATGCGGGCCCGAACACCGGGGAGCTGTTTTTT.